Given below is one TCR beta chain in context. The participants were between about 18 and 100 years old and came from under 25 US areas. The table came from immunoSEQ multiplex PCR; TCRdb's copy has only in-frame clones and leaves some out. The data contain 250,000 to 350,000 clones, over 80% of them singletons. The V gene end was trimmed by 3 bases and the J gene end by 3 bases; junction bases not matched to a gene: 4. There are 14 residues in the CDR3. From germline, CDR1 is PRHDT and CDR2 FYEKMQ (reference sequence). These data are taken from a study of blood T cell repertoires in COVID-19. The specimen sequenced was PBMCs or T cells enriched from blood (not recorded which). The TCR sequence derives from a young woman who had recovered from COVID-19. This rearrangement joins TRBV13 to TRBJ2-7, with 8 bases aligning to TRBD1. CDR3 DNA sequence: TGTGCCAGCAGCTTGGGACAGGTAGACTACGAGCAGTACTTC. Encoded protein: CASSLGQVDYEQYF.